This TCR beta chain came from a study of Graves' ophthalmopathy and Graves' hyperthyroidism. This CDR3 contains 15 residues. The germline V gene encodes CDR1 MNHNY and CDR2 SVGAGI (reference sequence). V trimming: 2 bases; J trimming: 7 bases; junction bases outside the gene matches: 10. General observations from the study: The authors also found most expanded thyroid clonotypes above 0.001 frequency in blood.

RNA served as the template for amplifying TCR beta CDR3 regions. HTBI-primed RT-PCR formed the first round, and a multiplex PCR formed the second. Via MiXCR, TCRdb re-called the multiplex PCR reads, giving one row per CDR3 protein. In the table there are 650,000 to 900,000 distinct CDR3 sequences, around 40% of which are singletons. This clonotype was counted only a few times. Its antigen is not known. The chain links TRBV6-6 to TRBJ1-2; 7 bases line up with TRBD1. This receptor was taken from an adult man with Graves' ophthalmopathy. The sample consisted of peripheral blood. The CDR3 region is CASSYQGGSSGGYTF. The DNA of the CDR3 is TGTGCCAGCAGTTACCAGGGGGGATCTTCGGGTGGCTACACCTTC.